These 15 T cell receptor beta chains originate from one sample sequenced in a study of blood T cell repertoires in COVID-19. Method: immunoSEQ multiplex PCR; TCRdb's copy keeps in-frame clones and lacks some. This sample has about 190,000 clones, with roughly 89% found just once. Sequencing was carried out using peripheral blood. These receptors were obtained from a man aged 35-49 years with acute or convalescent COVID-19.

The rearrangement links TRBV29-1 to TRBJ1-4; D is perhaps TRBD1 (6 bases). The germline CDR1 and CDR2 sequences are SQVTM and ANQGSEA. This CDR3 has 13 residues. V was shortened by 7 bases and J by 4 bases, with 13 bases between the two germline ends. The CDR3 nucleotides read TGCAGCGCCAAAACAGGGATTAATGAAAAACTGTTTTTT. Its protein is CSAKTGINEKLFF. Using reference TRBV29-1 and TRBJ1-4 for the parts outside the CDR3, the full variable domain is SAVISQKPSRDICQRGTSLTIQCQVDSQVTMMFWYRQQPGQSLTLIATANQGSEATYESGFVIDKFPISRPNLTFSTLTVSNMSPEDSSIYLCSAKTGINEKLFFGSGTQLSVL.

The sample holds a few counts of this clone. J is TRBJ2-2 and V is TRBV5-6, with a possible D match to TRBD1 (5 bases). The germline V gene encodes CDR1 SGHDT and CDR2 YYEEEE. V was cut by 1 base and J by 7 bases, with 11 bases left in between. The CDR3 consists of 14 residues. This chain's CDR3 is CASSLLPQGGELFF. DNA for the CDR3: TGTGCCAGCAGCTTGCTCCCTCAGGGCGGGGAGCTGTTTTTT.

This chain uses TRBV28 with TRBJ1-6; no reliable D call. The CDR3 consists of 14 residues. Germline CDR1 reads MDHEN; CDR2 reads SYDVKM. The V and J ends lost 7 bases and 10 bases respectively, with 17 bases between them. The CDR3 DNA reads as TGTGCCAGCACCAGTATGGGCAGGTCCTCACCCCTCCACTTT. Its protein is CASTSMGRSSPLHF.

The V gene is TRBV30, the J gene TRBJ2-2; D may be TRBD1 (5 bases). This CDR3 contains 12 residues. Trimming stripped 8 bases from V and 4 bases from J, with 11 bases between. Germline V lookup: CDR1 GTSNPN, CDR2 SVGIG (reference sequence). This chain's CDR3 is CARPTVTGELFF. CDR3 DNA: TGTGCCCGACCGACAGTCACCGGGGAGCTGTTTTTT.

V usage is TRBV11-3 and J usage is TRBJ2-5; D call uncertain. V was shortened by 3 bases and J by 5 bases, with 4 bases between the two germline ends. CDR1 is SGHNT, CDR2 YENEEA, per germline. This CDR3 has 11 amino acids. The chain's CDR3 is CASSFVETQYF. In DNA form, the CDR3 reads TGTGCCAGCAGCTTCGTGGAGACCCAGTACTTC.

The CDR3 spells CASSLDGQGNEKLFF. CDR3 nucleotide sequence: TGTGCCAGCAGCTTGGACGGACAGGGGAATGAAAAACTGTTTTTT. This chain joins TRBV5-4 and TRBJ1-4; 9 nucleotides align to TRBD1. CDR3 size: 15 residues. The V segment lost 0 bases and the J segment 5 bases; nucleotides outside the gene matches: 2. Germline V gene data show CDR1 as SGHNT and CDR2 as YYREEE (reference sequence). The full variable domain, in which reference TRBV5-4 and TRBJ1-4 provide the parts outside the CDR3, is ETGVTQSPTHLIKTRGQQVTLRCSSQSGHNTVSWYQQALGQGPQFIFQYYREEENGRGNFPPRFSGLQFPNYSSELNVNALELDDSALYLCASSLDGQGNEKLFFGSGTQLSVL.

This clone was seen a handful of times. The J gene is TRBJ1-5, the V gene TRBV19, with D unresolved. Trimming took 4 bases from V and 0 from J, leaving 10 bases between them. This CDR3 region has 15 residues. Germline values: CDR1 LNHDA, CDR2 SQIVND (reference sequence). Here the CDR3 DNA reads TGTGCCAGTAGTACGCTTCAGTATAGCAATCAGCCCCAGCATTTT. Residues: CASSTLQYSNQPQHF.

As DNA, the CDR3 is TGCGCCAGCAGCTTGTATCCCGGGACTAGTCCAACAGATACGCAGTATTTT. Residues: CASSLYPGTSPTDTQYF. This sequence joins TRBV5-1 and TRBJ2-3, with 8 bases identical to TRBD2. Germline V CDR1 and CDR2: SGHRS, YFSETQ. This CDR3 has 17 residues. After removal of 1 base from V and 3 bases from J, the junction contained 10 bases not matched to a gene.

The chain combines TRBV6-5 with TRBJ2-5; 11 bases map to TRBD1. The CDR3 runs to 15 residues. Germline loops: CDR1 MNHEY, CDR2 SVGAGI. The V and J ends lost 8 bases and 3 bases, in that order; junction bases with no gene match: 8. The CDR3 nucleotides read TGTGCCAGCGGGGGACAGGGGGTTTTCGAAGAGACCCAGTACTTC. Protein product: CASGGQGVFEETQYF.

This clone was recorded a few times. The chain recombines TRBV7-2 with TRBJ1-2; a weak D match, TRBD1 (5 bases). The germline V gene has CDR1 SGHTA and CDR2 FQGNSA. The CDR3 is made up of 13 amino acids. Trimming took off 3 bases at V and 10 bases at J, with 15 bases between the two ends. The CDR3 sequence: CASSFRQTYTYTF. The DNA of the CDR3 is TGTGCCAGCAGCTTCCGACAGACGTACACCTACACCTTC.

The chain uses TRBV6-6 and TRBJ1-1; 7 nucleotides match TRBD1. This CDR3 contains 14 residues. V gave up 6 bases and J gave up 4 bases; unmatched junction bases: 8. Germline V CDR1 and CDR2: MNHNY, SVGAGI (reference sequence). CDR3 bases: TGTGCCAGCAGCCCCCACGCAGGGGGCACTGAAGCTTTCTTT. Translation gives CASSPHAGGTEAFF.

This clone was counted between two and nine times. The V gene is TRBV5-8, the J gene TRBJ1-4, with 7 positions matching TRBD1. Germline assignment: CDR1 SGHTS and CDR2 YDEGEE. V dropped 4 bases and J dropped 0; count of bases not matched to a gene: 6. The CDR3 runs 16 residues. The CDR3 reads CASSDGQAATNEKLFF. The CDR3 bases are TGTGCCAGCAGCGATGGACAGGCCGCAACTAATGAAAAACTGTTTTTT.

The rearrangement uses TRBV7-2 and TRBJ1-2; tentatively, D is TRBD1 (5 bases). Germline V gives CDR1 SGHTA, CDR2 FQGNSA. There are 15 residues in the CDR3. V was pared by 5 bases and J by 4 bases, with 17 bases between. Here the CDR3 DNA reads TGTGCCAGCAGCCCCGGGGGGTTTGGGGGCTATGGCTACACCTTC. Translated, it gives CASSPGGFGGYGYTF.

CDR3: CASSQKNRVNSPLHF. The CDR3 DNA sequence: TGTGCCAGCAGCCAAAAGAACAGGGTTAATTCACCCCTCCACTTT. The rearrangement links TRBV3-1 (or the pseudogene TRBV3-2) to TRBJ1-6; D is perhaps TRBD1 (6 bases). Germline CDR1 LGHDT, CDR2 YNNKEL (reference sequence). The CDR3 runs 15 residues. V dropped 2 bases and J dropped 6 bases, with 11 bases sitting between them.

V usage is TRBV20-1 and J usage is TRBJ1-5, with 8 bases matching TRBD1. Germline loops: CDR1 DFQATT, CDR2 SNEGSKA (reference sequence). Trimming took 6 bases from V and 0 from J; bases not matched to a gene: 10. This CDR3 is 16 amino acids long. The CDR3 is CSASTGGGYSNQPQHF. The CDR3 DNA sequence: TGCAGTGCCAGTACAGGGGGGGGTTATAGCAATCAGCCCCAGCATTTT.